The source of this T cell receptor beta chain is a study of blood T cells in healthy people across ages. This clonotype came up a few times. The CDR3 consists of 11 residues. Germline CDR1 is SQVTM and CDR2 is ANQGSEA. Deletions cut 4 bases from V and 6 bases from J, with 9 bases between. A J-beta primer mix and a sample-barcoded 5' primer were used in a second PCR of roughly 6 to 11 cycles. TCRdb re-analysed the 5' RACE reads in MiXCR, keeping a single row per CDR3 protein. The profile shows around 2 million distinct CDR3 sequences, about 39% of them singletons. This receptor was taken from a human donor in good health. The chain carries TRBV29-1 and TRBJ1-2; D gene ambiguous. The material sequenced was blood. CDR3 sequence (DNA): TGCAGCGTTGCCTTCGAACATGGCTACACCTTC. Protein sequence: CSVAFEHGYTF.